This entry lists 13 T cell receptor beta chains sequenced from one sample in a study of cytomegalovirus exposure and HLA in healthy donors. 13 Jbeta primers and 60 Vbeta primers were used for the PCR. Profiled with immunoSEQ multiplex PCR; TCRdb holds only in-frame clones, not every one. The sample table sets out approximately 140,000 clones. The sample consisted of PBMCs. The receptors shown here come from a middle-aged man in good health and CMV-seronegative.

The chain combines TRBV19 with TRBJ1-5, with unresolved D. The CDR3 extends over 14 amino acids. The germline gives CDR1 LNHDA, CDR2 SQIVND (reference sequence). With 5 bases removed from V and 0 bases from J, the gap between germline ends came to 8 bases. The CDR3 region is CASSPQNSNQPQHF. DNA for the CDR3: TGTGCCAGTAGTCCACAGAATAGCAATCAGCCCCAGCATTTT.

The V and J genes are TRBV7-2 and TRBJ2-6; D perhaps matches TRBD2 (6 bases). This CDR3 has 15 residues. Germline V gene lookup returns CDR1 SGHTA and CDR2 FQGNSA. V dropped 6 bases and J dropped 0 bases, with 9 bases sitting between them. CDR3 DNA: TGTGCCAGCAGATTGGACTACTCTGGGGCCAACGTCCTGACTTTC. It is translated as CASRLDYSGANVLTF. The full variable domain, completed using reference TRBV7-2 and TRBJ2-6, is GAGVSQSPSNKVTEKGKDVELRCDPISGHTALYWYRQSLGQGLEFLIYFQGNSAPDKSGLPSDRFSAERTGGSVSTLTIQRTQQEDSAVYLCASRLDYSGANVLTFGAGSRLTVL.

The chain uses TRBV6-5 and TRBJ1-5; D uncertain. The CDR3 is 15 amino acids. The V end was cut by 0 bases, the J end by 3 bases, with 9 bases between. Germline loops: CDR1 MNHEY, CDR2 SVGAGI. The CDR3 DNA reads as TGTGCCAGCAGTTACTCATTCTACTACAATCAGCCCCAGCATTTT. Translated, it gives CASSYSFYYNQPQHF.

This chain joins TRBV15 and TRBJ1-4, with D possibly TRBD1 on 5 matching bases. The CDR3 length is 14 residues. The germline V gene encodes CDR1 LNHNV and CDR2 YYDKDF (reference sequence). Trimming stripped 4 bases from V and 8 bases from J, with 14 bases between. The chain's CDR3 is CATSTSVGEEKLFF. In DNA, the CDR3 is TGTGCCACCAGCACCTCCGTAGGGGAAGAAAAACTGTTTTTT.

The rearrangement links TRBV27 to TRBJ1-2; D not certain. The CDR3 is 17 amino acids. Trimming removed 9 bases from V and 8 bases from J, with 31 bases in between. Germline values: CDR1 MNHEY, CDR2 SMNVEV (reference sequence). CDR3 protein: CASGVWADYLSGGGYTF. DNA for the CDR3: TGTGCCAGTGGTGTCTGGGCAGACTACCTTAGTGGAGGAGGCTACACCTTC.

The chain joins TRBV27 to TRBJ1-2, with a weak D call TRBD1 (6 bases). The length of the CDR3 is 15 residues. CDR1 and CDR2 (germline): MNHEY, SMNVEV (reference sequence). Trimming took off 7 bases at V and 8 bases at J, with 23 bases between the two ends. The CDR3 spells CASTPRGGLVQGYTF. Written as DNA, the CDR3 is TGTGCCAGCACCCCAAGGGGGGGGTTAGTTCAGGGCTACACCTTC.

V gene TRBV4-3 combines with J gene TRBJ2-6, with a weak D call TRBD2 (5 bases). With 0 bases removed from V and 0 bases from J, the gap between germline ends came to 9 bases. This CDR3 has 17 residues. Germline V gene data show CDR1 as LGHNA and CDR2 as YSLEER. In nucleotides, the CDR3 is TGCGCCAGCAGCCAAGATCCCCGGGGCTCTGGGGCCAACGTCCTGACTTTC. The encoded protein is CASSQDPRGSGANVLTF.

J is TRBJ1-1 and V is TRBV9; possibly TRBD1 for D (5 bases). This CDR3 is built from 15 residues. Germline values: CDR1 SGDLS, CDR2 YYNGEE. V lost 4 bases and J lost 6, with 19 bases in between. CDR3 residues: CASSPQSGRGSEAFF. The CDR3 nucleotides are TGTGCCAGCAGCCCCCAGTCGGGGAGGGGCTCTGAAGCTTTCTTT.

The V and J genes are TRBV10-3 and TRBJ2-7; TRBD1 agrees at 7 bases. CDR3 size: 13 residues. Germline V lookup: CDR1 ENHRY, CDR2 SYGVKD. J was trimmed by 12 bases and V by 3 bases; bases with no gene match: 11. CDR3 DNA: TGTGCCATCAGTGACCAGGACAGGTTTGGACGGTACTTC. Translating gives CAISDQDRFGRYF.

The V call is TRBV5-4, the J call TRBJ1-2, with 9 bases identical to TRBD1. CDR1 and CDR2 from the germline V gene are SGHNT and YYREEE (reference sequence). This CDR3 region has 16 residues. After removal of 0 bases from V and 6 bases from J, the junction contained 9 bases not matched to a gene. CDR3 nucleotide sequence: TGTGCCAGCAGCTTGGACCCCACTGGGACAGGGCATGGCTACACCTTC. Protein: CASSLDPTGTGHGYTF. Full variable domain (missing parts from reference TRBV5-4 and TRBJ1-2): ETGVTQSPTHLIKTRGQQVTLRCSSQSGHNTVSWYQQALGQGPQFIFQYYREEENGRGNFPPRFSGLQFPNYSSELNVNALELDDSALYLCASSLDPTGTGHGYTFGSGTRLTVV.

The chain recombines TRBV7-2 with TRBJ2-3; TRBD2 might be the D (7 bases). The germline V gene encodes CDR1 SGHTA and CDR2 FQGNSA. V gave up 3 bases and J gave up 6 bases, with 13 bases separating them. The CDR3 covers 14 residues. CDR3 DNA sequence: TGTGCCAGCAGCTTTCGGGGGGCCGAGGATACGCAGTATTTT. It translates to CASSFRGAEDTQYF.

V is TRBV6-5 and J is TRBJ1-2, with 8 positions matching TRBD1. The CDR3 spans 12 residues. Per germline, CDR1 MNHEY and CDR2 SVGAGI. The J segment lost 8 bases and the V segment lost 6 bases, leaving 5 bases of the junction unmatched. The CDR3 region has the DNA TGTGCCAGCAGGAGACAGGGGTGGGGCTACACCTTC. Amino acid sequence: CASRRQGWGYTF.

This chain links TRBV5-1 with TRBJ2-7; D unresolved. This CDR3 comprises 9 residues. The V gene's germline CDR1 is SGHRS and CDR2 YFSETQ. V was clipped by 6 bases and J by 12 bases, with 10 bases between them. CDR3 protein: CASIYDWYF. The DNA of the CDR3 is TGCGCCAGCATCTATGATTGGTACTTC.